The clone carrying this TCR beta chain was recorded at least ten times. Its antigen is as yet unknown. This sample is drawn from a study of T cell repertoires in cytomegalovirus infection. Background on the study: Indications came from public TCR beta signatures; they pointed to CMV infection and to a matching HLA type. Study-wide results and caveats: Dominating the ex vivo response were HLA-C-restricted CMV-specific TCR beta clonotypes. Using cumulative public TCR beta family frequency, the authors identified those who carried CMV together with the relevant HLA.

Using its own MiXCR run on the reads, TCRdb lists one record per CDR3 protein. Of about 300,000 distinct CDR3 sequences detected, roughly 9.3% appear once; the ten largest clones hold around 2.6%. The germline V gene encodes CDR1 MNHNS and CDR2 SASEGT. This CDR3 has 11 amino acids. V gene TRBV6-1 combines with J gene TRBJ2-1; D is unresolved. What was sequenced was PBMCs. The receptor was isolated from a human donor in good health (CMV status not recorded). Some clones in this sample may be carry-over from other donors' samples. The CDR3 reads CGCGEYNEQFF. The CDR3 region has the DNA TGTGGTTGTGGGGAATACAATGAGCAGTTCTTC.